What follows are 24 T cell receptor beta chains derived from one specimen sequenced in a study of blood T cell repertoires in COVID-19. Some clones are missing from TCRdb's copy, which holds only in-frame ones; the method was immunoSEQ multiplex PCR. The data contain 85,000 to 110,000 clones, around nine tenths of them singletons. Material for sequencing was peripheral blood. These receptors were collected from a woman aged 80 or over in a cohort sampled during active COVID-19.

The rearrangement links TRBV3-1 (or the pseudogene TRBV3-2) to TRBJ1-1, with 10 nucleotides matching TRBD1. The CDR3 length is 15 residues. CDR1 is LGHDT, CDR2 YNNKEL, per germline (reference sequence). V was pared by 3 bases and J by 1 base, with 2 bases of the junction left unmatched. The CDR3: CASSHWDRGNTEAFF. Written as DNA, the CDR3 is TGTGCCAGCAGCCACTGGGACAGGGGGAACACTGAAGCTTTCTTT.

Turning to this clone: The sample has other DNA sequences that encode this CDR3 too. V and J are TRBV5-1 and TRBJ1-1; no definite D call. CDR3 size: 14 residues. Looked up from germline, CDR1 is SGHRS and CDR2 is YFSETQ. Trimming left V 0 bases short and J 2 bases short, with 8 bases between. CDR3 sequence: CASSLGGANTEAFF. In DNA form, the CDR3 reads TGCGCCAGCAGCTTGGGCGGAGCAAACACTGAAGCTTTCTTT.

V usage is TRBV19 and J usage is TRBJ2-6; the D gene is possibly TRBD2 (5 bases). Deletions cut 5 bases from V and 0 bases from J, with 8 bases between. Germline V CDR1 and CDR2: LNHDA, SQIVND (reference sequence). The CDR3 covers 15 residues. CDR3 in DNA: TGTGCCAGTAGTGATGGGAGCTCTGGGGCCAACGTCCTGACTTTC. Protein product: CASSDGSSGANVLTF.

The CDR3 is CASSDQGSGGYTF. The CDR3 coding sequence is TGTGCCAGCAGTGACCAGGGTTCCGGGGGCTACACCTTC. The chain recombines TRBV6-1 with TRBJ1-2; D is possibly TRBD1 (5 bases). The germline V gene encodes CDR1 MNHNS and CDR2 SASEGT. This CDR3 has 13 amino acids. Trimming took off 3 bases at V and 8 bases at J, with 13 bases between the two ends.

The chain uses TRBV30 and TRBJ2-1; 11 bases are shared with TRBD2. V trimming: 2 bases; J trimming: 7 bases; junction bases outside the gene matches: 19. Germline V gives CDR1 GTSNPN, CDR2 SVGIG (reference sequence). The CDR3 extends over 19 amino acids. CDR3 sequence reads: CAWSLALAGVVDWRNEQFF. The CDR3 DNA sequence: TGTGCCTGGAGTCTGGCACTAGCGGGAGTCGTCGATTGGAGGAATGAGCAGTTCTTC.

The J gene is TRBJ1-2, the V gene TRBV24-1; TRBD1 aligns across 12 bases. The V gene end was trimmed by 4 bases and the J gene end by 8 bases; junction bases not matched to a gene: 10. Germline CDR1 reads KGHDR; CDR2 reads SFDVKD. CDR3 length: 16 residues. The CDR3 DNA follows: TGTGCCACCAGTGACTCCGGGACAGGGGGCGTAGGAGGCTACACCTTC. This translates into CATSDSGTGGVGGYTF.

The chain links TRBV6-5 to TRBJ1-5; tentative D call: TRBD1 (5 bases). CDR1 is MNHEY and CDR2 is SVGAGI in the germline V gene. This CDR3 has 14 residues. Trimming stripped 6 bases from V and 3 bases from J, with 12 bases between. DNA for the CDR3: TGTGCCAGCAGGGAGGGGCCGACCAATCAGCCCCAGCATTTT. Encoded protein: CASREGPTNQPQHF.

The chain combines TRBV6-5 with TRBJ1-4, with unresolved D. The CDR3 sequence is 14 residues long. V dropped 2 bases and J dropped 4 bases, with 8 bases sitting between them. Germline CDR1 reads MNHEY; CDR2 reads SVGAGI. DNA for the CDR3: TGTGCCAGCAGTTACAGCTACTTTAATGAAAAACTGTTTTTT. It yields the protein CASSYSYFNEKLFF.

V is TRBV19 and J is TRBJ1-2, with TRBD1 matching over 8 bases. Germline trimming cut 7 bases from V and 5 bases from J; bases unmatched to any gene: 3. Germline V gives CDR1 LNHDA, CDR2 SQIVND (reference sequence). The CDR3 is 12 amino acids. In DNA form, the CDR3 reads TGTGCCAGTACCACAGGGGGTTATGGCTACACCTTC. Amino acids: CASTTGGYGYTF.

V and J are TRBV16 and TRBJ1-4, with 9 bases that match TRBD1. CDR3 length: 16 residues. The germline CDR1 and CDR2 sequences are KGHSY and FQNENV. V lost 1 base to trimming and J lost 1 base; unmatched junction nucleotides: 1. CDR3 residues: CASSQLGQGTNEKLFF. The CDR3 DNA reads TGTGCCAGCAGCCAATTGGGACAGGGAACTAATGAAAAACTGTTTTTT. The whole variable domain, filled in from reference TRBV16 and TRBJ1-4, reads GEEVAQTPKHLVRGEGQKAKLYCAPIKGHSYVFWYQQVLKNEFKFLISFQNENVFDETGMPKERFSAKCLPNSPCSLEIQATKLEDSAVYFCASSQLGQGTNEKLFFGSGTQLSVL.

The J gene is TRBJ2-6, the V gene TRBV7-2; D is perhaps TRBD1 (6 bases). The CDR3 extends over 16 amino acids. Trimming left V 5 bases short and J 3 bases short, with 14 bases between. Germline-derived CDR1 and CDR2 are SGHTA and FQGNSA. The CDR3 is CASSPVGGGGANVLTF. CDR3 nucleotides: TGTGCCAGCAGCCCTGTTGGGGGCGGTGGGGCCAACGTCCTGACTTTC.

The chain carries TRBV3-1 (or the pseudogene TRBV3-2) and TRBJ2-3; D perhaps matches TRBD2 (6 bases). The ends were cut back, 5 bases at V and 1 base at J, with 16 bases in the middle. The CDR3 sequence is 16 residues long. Germline V CDR1 and CDR2: LGHDT, YNNKEL (reference sequence). The CDR3 reads CASSLRGERGTDTQYF. For the CDR3, the DNA is TGTGCCAGCAGCTTGCGAGGGGAGCGGGGCACAGATACGCAGTATTTT.

The V gene is TRBV30, the J gene TRBJ1-2; 9 positions match TRBD1. The CDR3 covers 14 residues. Germline V gene data show CDR1 as GTSNPN and CDR2 as SVGIG (reference sequence). V was pared by 6 bases and J by 12 bases, with 17 bases of the junction left unmatched. The CDR3 region is CACSGGTGKRGHTF. CDR3 DNA: TGTGCCTGTTCTGGCGGGACAGGGAAAAGGGGCCACACCTTC.

The chain links TRBV28 to TRBJ1-2; no reliable D call. V was shortened by 4 bases and J by 2 bases, with 11 bases between the two germline ends. The CDR3 runs to 14 residues. Germline values: CDR1 MDHEN, CDR2 SYDVKM. This CDR3 reads CASSSSPGNYGYTF. CDR3 DNA sequence: TGTGCCAGCAGTTCCTCTCCGGGAAACTATGGCTACACCTTC.

The chain combines TRBV28 with TRBJ2-5; D perhaps matches TRBD2 (7 bases). This CDR3 region has 15 residues. Germline V CDR1 and CDR2: MDHEN, SYDVKM. Between the trimmed V and J ends, which lost 6 bases and 5 bases, there was a span of 19 bases. CDR3 DNA sequence: TGTGCCAGCAGCCCTCTCCGGGGGGCAAGGGAGACCCAGTACTTC. Translated: CASSPLRGARETQYF.

The chain employs TRBV6-5 and TRBJ1-3; 9 bases map to TRBD1. This CDR3 has 14 residues. The ends lost 8 bases at V and 7 bases at J; junction bases unmatched: 9. The germline V gene has CDR1 MNHEY and CDR2 SVGAGI. The CDR3 coding sequence is TGTGCCAGCGATCCGGGACAGGGAAGGAACACCATATATTTT. Translation: CASDPGQGRNTIYF.

CDR3 sequence reads: CASTELYSNQPQHF. The CDR3 bases are TGTGCCAGCACGGAGCTTTATAGCAATCAGCCCCAGCATTTT. This chain uses TRBV7-2 with TRBJ1-5; no definite D call. This CDR3 spans 14 amino acids. The ends were cut back, 7 bases at V and 0 bases at J, with 10 bases in the middle. Germline V gene sequence: CDR1 SGHTA, CDR2 FQGNSA.

The J gene is TRBJ2-1, the V gene TRBV6-5; D remains unclear. CDR1 and CDR2 from the germline V gene are MNHEY and SVGAGI. The CDR3 loop spans 13 amino acids. V was shortened by 2 bases and J by 9 bases, with 11 bases between the two germline ends. CDR3 bases: TGTGCCAGCAGTTACAAATTTGGCTTTGAGCAGTTCTTC. As protein: CASSYKFGFEQFF.

The gene calls are TRBV18 and TRBJ2-3, with 10 bases fitting TRBD1. This CDR3 is 16 amino acids long. Germline V gene sequence: CDR1 KGHSH, CDR2 LQKENI. J lost 1 base, V lost 3 bases, and 4 bases had no gene match. For the CDR3, the DNA is TGTGCCAGCTCACCCCCGACAGGGGGCGGCACAGATACGCAGTATTTT. Translated, it gives CASSPPTGGGTDTQYF.

Written as DNA, the CDR3 is TGTGCCAGCAAGCACATTCAGGGCTCTGGGGCCAACGTCCTGACTTTC. Protein sequence: CASKHIQGSGANVLTF. The V gene is TRBV28, the J gene TRBJ2-6; tentative D call: TRBD1 (5 bases). Looked up from germline, CDR1 is MDHEN and CDR2 is SYDVKM. The CDR3 is 16 residues long. V lost 7 bases and J lost 0, with 13 bases in between.

Only one count was recorded for this clone. The chain has TRBV7-2 and TRBJ2-1; tentative D call: TRBD1 (6 bases). Germline lookup yields CDR1 SGHTA and CDR2 FQGNSA. CDR3 length: 16 amino acids. Trimming shortened V by 5 bases and J by 8 bases, and 22 bases separated the two germline ends. CDR3 sequence: CASSALRTDGAHEQFF. In DNA form, the CDR3 reads TGTGCCAGCAGCGCACTTAGGACAGACGGGGCACATGAGCAGTTCTTC.

V usage is TRBV6-5 and J usage is TRBJ2-1; 11 nucleotides align to TRBD2. The CDR3 is made up of 15 amino acids. In germline, CDR1 is MNHEY, CDR2 SVGAGI. The ends lost 5 bases at V and 5 bases at J; junction bases unmatched: 5. The CDR3 is CASSHLAGGHNEQFF. CDR3 DNA: TGTGCCAGCAGTCACCTAGCGGGGGGTCACAATGAGCAGTTCTTC.

This clone was observed a few times. V gene TRBV7-8 combines with J gene TRBJ1-5, with TRBD1 matching 9 bases. CDR1 is SGHVS, CDR2 FQNEAQ, per germline. Unmatched junction bases numbered 6, after V lost 5 bases and J lost 7 bases. This CDR3 spans 14 amino acids. In nucleotides, the CDR3 is TGTGCCAGCAGCGCGGGACAGGGAGGACAGCCCCAGCATTTT. Translation: CASSAGQGGQPQHF. Complete variable domain (other parts from reference TRBV7-8 and TRBJ1-5): GAGVSQSPRYKVAKRGQDVALRCDPISGHVSLFWYQQALGQGPEFLTYFQNEAQLDKSGLPSDRFFAERPEGSVSTLKIQRTQQEDSAVYLCASSAGQGGQPQHFGDGTRLSIL.

The chain couples TRBV5-1 to TRBJ1-4; D call uncertain. CDR3 length: 15 residues. Trimming took 0 bases from V and 5 from J, leaving 11 bases between them. Germline V gene sequence: CDR1 SGHRS, CDR2 YFSETQ. CDR3 sequence (DNA): TGCGCCAGCAGCTTGGGAGCGGAAATGAATGAAAAACTGTTTTTT. It encodes CASSLGAEMNEKLFF.